The 8 T cell receptor beta chains below come from one sample, sequenced in a study of blood T cell repertoires in COVID-19. Profiled with immunoSEQ multiplex PCR; TCRdb holds only in-frame clones, not every one. This table has 95,000 to 150,000 clones, 85% to 90% appearing once. Specimen: peripheral blood. Receptors were obtained from a man aged 45-65 years with acute or convalescent COVID-19.

The genes are TRBV3-1 (or the pseudogene TRBV3-2) and TRBJ1-2, with D hard to call. Trimming took off 5 bases at V and 5 bases at J, with 6 bases between the two ends. The CDR3 contains 11 residues. Germline V gives CDR1 LGHDT, CDR2 YNNKEL (reference sequence). CDR3 nucleotides: TGTGCCAGCAGCTCGTCTTATGGCTACACCTTC. This encodes CASSSSYGYTF.

Here the CDR3 reads CASSRGPLGQETQYF. Written as DNA, the CDR3 is TGTGCCAGCAGCCGAGGGCCTCTAGGACAAGAGACCCAGTACTTC. The chain uses TRBV7-6 and TRBJ2-5, with a possible D match to TRBD2 (5 bases). V was shortened by 5 bases and J by 2 bases, with 15 bases between the two germline ends. The CDR3 length is 15 residues. Germline-derived CDR1 and CDR2 are SGHVS and FNYEAQ.

The chain combines TRBV24-1 with TRBJ1-2, with D possibly matching TRBD1 (5 bases). Germline-derived CDR1 and CDR2 are KGHDR and SFDVKD. Trimming pared 3 bases from V and 8 bases from J, leaving 12 bases between. The CDR3 length is 13 residues. The CDR3 region has the DNA TGTGCCACCAGTGATCCCAGGGCCAACGGCTACACCTTC. It specifies CATSDPRANGYTF.

The V call is TRBV15, the J call TRBJ1-2; possibly TRBD1 for D (6 bases). Trimming took 1 base from V and 6 from J, leaving 9 bases between them. The CDR3 is 13 amino acids. Germline V gene data show CDR1 as LNHNV and CDR2 as YYDKDF (reference sequence). The CDR3 here is CATSRGHRDGYTF. As DNA, the CDR3 is TGTGCCACCAGCAGAGGGCACAGGGATGGCTACACCTTC.

This clone was found once. The V gene is TRBV7-9, the J gene TRBJ1-6; D is undetermined. Germline CDR1 SEHNR, CDR2 FQNEAQ (reference sequence). The CDR3 runs to 14 residues. V lost 6 bases and J lost 6, with 12 bases in between. The CDR3: CASRATGPNSPLHF. CDR3 bases: TGTGCCAGCAGAGCCACGGGTCCTAATTCACCCCTCCACTTT. Full variable domain (rest looked up from reference TRBV7-9 and TRBJ1-6): DTGVSQNPRHKITKRGQNVTFRCDPISEHNRLYWYRQTLGQGPEFLTYFQNEAQLEKSRLLSDRFSAERPKGSFSTLEIQRTEQGDSAMYLCASRATGPNSPLHFGNGTRLTVT.

This chain uses TRBV10-3 with TRBJ2-7, with D unresolved. The CDR3 spans 11 residues. V dropped 5 bases and J dropped 0 bases, with 2 bases sitting between them. The V gene's germline CDR1 is ENHRY and CDR2 SYGVKD. The CDR3 loop is CAISRSYEQYF. In nucleotides, the CDR3 is TGTGCCATCAGTCGCTCCTACGAGCAGTACTTC.

This chain joins TRBV5-5 and TRBJ1-4, with a weak D call TRBD1 (5 bases). The germline CDR1 and CDR2 sequences are SGHKS and YYEKEE (reference sequence). CDR3 length equals 15 residues. Deletions cut 5 bases from V and 0 bases from J, with 11 bases between. CDR3 bases: TGTGCCAGCAGTACCGGGGGTGCAACTAATGAAAAACTGTTTTTT. It translates to CASSTGGATNEKLFF.

The V gene is TRBV4-1, the J gene TRBJ2-6; D may be TRBD2 (5 bases). The CDR3 is 16 amino acids. The germline V gene has CDR1 MGHRA and CDR2 YSYEKL. V was clipped by 0 bases and J by 5 bases, with 11 bases between them. CDR3: CASSQDREIWANVLTF. The CDR3 nucleotides are TGCGCCAGCAGCCAAGACCGGGAAATCTGGGCCAACGTCCTGACTTTC.